This record looks at one T cell receptor (beta chain) sequence and its context. Trimming took 4 bases from V and 4 from J, leaving 16 bases between them. The CDR3 has 15 residues. The V gene's germline CDR1 is LGHNA and CDR2 YNFKEQ. How the authors handled the data: For nucleated cells, counts were estimated from reference gene primer amplification. Sequenced by immunoSEQ multiplex PCR; TCRdb stores in-frame clones only, minus some. The D gene and trimming were derived from the DNA, and the V and J assignments and clone size from that table. The sample records about 260,000 clones, around nine tenths being singletons. The sample comes from a study of blood T cell repertoires in COVID-19. The wider study: Nucleic acid was either cDNA or gDNA, and it came from T cells, B-cell-depleted T cells, or PBMCs.

The receptor was derived from a woman in her seventies with COVID-19, enrolled during active disease. The J gene is TRBJ1-2, the V gene TRBV4-2; D perhaps matches TRBD1 (6 bases). Input material: peripheral blood. Here the CDR3 reads CASSPPDRRVYGYTF. The DNA of the CDR3 is TGTGCCAGCAGCCCCCCGGACAGACGGGTCTATGGCTACACCTTC.